The TCR beta chain described here comes from a study of CD8+ T cells in alopecia areata. Described treatment: oral pan-JAK inhibitor, 5-10 mg twice daily. cDNA prepared by RNA extraction and subsequent reverse transcription served as the template for sequencing. Using immunoSEQ multiplex PCR, the repertoire was profiled, and TCRdb retains in-frame clones only, with some absent. The repertoire holds about 140,000 clones, approximately 86% seen once, with about 13% in the top ten. The sequenced sample was CD8+ T cells sorted from blood, obtained at week 4, from a patient treated with tofacitinib. The receptor was isolated from a human donor with alopecia areata.

The CDR3 DNA reads TGTGCCAGCAGCCTCACGGGACCGAACTCCTACAATGAGCAGTTCTTC. Residues: CASSLTGPNSYNEQFF. The chain couples TRBV11-2 to TRBJ2-1; perhaps D is TRBD1 or TRBD2 (5 bases each). The CDR3 sequence is 16 residues long. Germline CDR1 SGHAT, CDR2 FQNNGV. Trimming shortened V by 5 bases and J by 0 bases, and 14 bases separated the two germline ends.